A single T cell receptor (beta chain) is shown here with its context. The specificity of this receptor is unknown. It has no much larger one-base neighbor in the sample; base qualities were not kept. These data come from a study of graft-versus-host responses after intestinal transplantation (dated by TCRdb to the early 2020s). For context, the study as a whole: The transplants that recipients got were multivisceral, liver-intestinal, or isolated intestinal. Every recipient was given anti-thymocyte globulin induction, followed by around three years of maintenance tacrolimus and steroids. After intestinal transplantation, graft-versus-host and host-versus-graft alloreactive T cell clones were followed in the graft, circulation and bone marrow using bulk TCR-beta CDR3 sequencing. To identify alloreactive clones, pre-transplant mixed lymphocyte reaction products were sequenced and then compared with unstimulated pre-transplant donor and recipient T cells. A cohort of fewer than 25 intestinal transplant recipients, including one retransplant, was enrolled, and a few patients lacking pretransplant specimens were excluded. A peak of at least 4% donor T cells among recipient peripheral blood mononuclear cells was the definition used for donor T cell macrochimerism. Rather than being sequenced by the commercial service, samples from a few later patients were sequenced in-house on an Illumina MiSeq and processed with MiXCR.

Library generation was performed with the immunoSEQ multiplex PCR assay. For most patients, genomic DNA was isolated using the Qiagen DNeasy Blood and Tissue Kit and was shipped frozen to Adaptive Biotechnologies for TCR sequencing. For most patients, genomic DNA was subjected to high-throughput TCR-beta CDR3 sequencing by Adaptive Biotechnologies. On the study's bioinformatics: Adaptive's ImmunoSEQ software was the source of the TCR sequencing data for 15 to 20 patients, while a few other patients were processed with MiXCR and VDJtools. CD4 versus CD8 sorting errors were corrected by removing sequences found in both subsets at a frequency ratio below 5:1. CDR3 nucleotide sequences shared between donor and recipient were removed because the origin of such sequences could not be assigned. Alloreactive clones required at least 2-fold expansion over unstimulated cells and minimum CFSE-low frequency of 0.002% (template counts) or 0.001% (read counts). Clones were considered mappable if detected in sequenced pre-transplant spleen, lymph node, or MLR CFSE-low populations of the donor or recipient. The cumulative frequency of alloreactive clones was calculated as a percentage of all sequences, weighted by copy number. TCRdb stores this immuneACCESS table with in-frame sequences only. Part of the clones is absent; in the studies checked, under half of the shortfall reflects unresolved V genes, and no reason is known for the rest. That table supplies the V and J calls and clone size; D and trimming were determined from the DNA. This sample has fewer than 150,000 clones in its table, and 90% to 95% of those were observed once. The ten top clones hold roughly 0.15% of the sample.

Sequences MNHEY (CDR1) and SVGAGI (CDR2) are obtained from the germline V gene. The junction carries 10 bases between V and J, which are trimmed by 6 bases and 7 bases respectively. The CDR3 holds 12 amino acids from the cysteine to the phenylalanine. This entry keeps only the CDR3 DNA: 36 bases, framed from base 1. What the study reported, not specific to this receptor: GvH clones turned up in recipient bone marrow, with some appearing earlier in ileal mucosa or blood, a pattern consistent with an intestinal mucosal origin. Conclusions were limited by the relatively low number and heterogeneity of intestinal transplant patients. In patients with donor T cell macrochimerism, the allografts had high GvH to HvG T cell clonal ratios. Early after transplant, peak levels of circulating GvH clones were associated with declines in HvG clones.

Interpreted using the paper, the time point label stands for: cells obtained before transplantation from donor or recipient. CD3+CD4+ and CD3+CD8+ populations were FACS-sorted from unstimulated pre-transplant donor and recipient cells taken from spleen or lymph nodes. The chain was built from TRBV6-5 and TRBJ1-5, with an unclear D gene assignment. The sequencing used unstimulated CD4+ T cells sorted from spleen or lymph node cells, collected before intestinal transplant. This clonotype was sampled from a human donor who received an intestinal transplant. The nucleotide sequence reads as follows: TGTGCCAGCAGGGATAATCAGCAGCCCCAGCATTTT. Its product reads: CASRDNQQPQHF.